Listed below are T cell receptor beta chains from one sample, sequenced in a study of response to subunit inactivated influenza vaccine. TCRdb redid the calling of the RT-PCR reads with MiXCR, one entry per CDR3 protein. The table has 750,000 to 850,000 distinct CDR3 sequences, about 18% seen once. The specimen comprised PBMCs from blood, sampled 4 to 6 days after vaccination. The receptor source for this set is a man over 45 who received an inactivated influenza vaccine. Both conserved end residues are part of each CDR3. The D gene is left open where the match is weak. Rows may omit the clone size; those that give it use once, few, many or a size class.

v_gene: TRBV7-9; abundance: few; j_gene: TRBJ2-7; len: 17; d_gene: TRBD2; CDR3aa: CASSFGLAGAGAYEQYF; CDR3nt: TGTGCCAGCAGCTTCGGACTAGCGGGAGCGGGCGCCTACGAGCAGTACTTC
v_gene: TRBV9; abundance: few; j_gene: TRBJ2-2; len: 15; d_gene: .; CDR3aa: CASSVDRAETGELFF; CDR3nt: TGTGCCAGCAGCGTAGATAGGGCGGAAACCGGGGAGCTGTTTTTT
v_gene: TRBV4-1; abundance: many; j_gene: TRBJ1-6; len: 20; d_gene: TRBD1; CDR3aa: CASSQDKTGLRSSYNSPLHF; CDR3nt: TGCGCCAGCAGCCAGGACAAGACAGGGTTAAGGAGCTCCTATAATTCACCCCTCCACTTT
v_gene: TRBV6-1; abundance: .; j_gene: TRBJ2-7; len: 13; d_gene: .; CDR3aa: CASRSILSYEQYF; CDR3nt: TGTGCCAGCAGGAGTATTCTCTCCTACGAGCAGTACTTC
v_gene: TRBV12-3/TRBV12-4; abundance: few; j_gene: TRBJ1-1; len: 13; d_gene: .; CDR3aa: CASSVRGGTEAFF; CDR3nt: TGTGCCAGCAGTGTCCGGGGCGGCACTGAAGCTTTCTTT
v_gene: TRBV19; abundance: .; j_gene: TRBJ2-7; len: 16; d_gene: .; CDR3aa: CASSTGQGGITYEQYF; CDR3nt: TGTGCCAGTAGTACCGGGCAAGGAGGGATAACCTACGAGCAGTACTTC
v_gene: TRBV5-1; abundance: few; j_gene: TRBJ2-7; len: 14; d_gene: .; CDR3aa: CASKLEGGTYEQYF; CDR3nt: TGCGCCAGCAAGTTAGAGGGGGGGACCTACGAGCAGTACTTC
v_gene: TRBV12-3/TRBV12-4; abundance: many; j_gene: TRBJ1-1; len: 14; d_gene: .; CDR3aa: CASSYGGENTEAFF; CDR3nt: TGTGCCAGCAGTTATGGAGGAGAGAACACTGAAGCTTTCTTT
v_gene: TRBV7-2; abundance: many; j_gene: TRBJ2-4; len: 16; d_gene: .; CDR3aa: CASSLIELPRGNIQYF; CDR3nt: TGTGCCAGCAGCTTAATTGAGCTACCACGAGGGAACATTCAGTACTTC
v_gene: TRBV7-2; abundance: few; j_gene: TRBJ2-1; len: 15; d_gene: TRBD2; CDR3aa: CASSSAGTSGNEQFF; CDR3nt: TGTGCCAGCAGCTCGGCCGGGACTAGCGGCAATGAGCAGTTCTTC
v_gene: TRBV7-6; abundance: many; j_gene: TRBJ1-4; len: 13; d_gene: .; CDR3aa: CASSLGQDRKLFF; CDR3nt: TGTGCCAGCAGCTTAGGTCAGGACCGAAAACTGTTTTTT
v_gene: TRBV7-2; abundance: few; j_gene: TRBJ2-1; len: 17; d_gene: TRBD2; CDR3aa: CASSFRAGAGGYNEQFF; CDR3nt: TGTGCCAGCTCCTTTAGAGCGGGAGCGGGAGGCTACAATGAGCAGTTCTTC
v_gene: TRBV5-1; abundance: .; j_gene: TRBJ1-2; len: 15; d_gene: .; CDR3aa: CASRPRIGGIGGYTF; CDR3nt: TGCGCCAGCAGGCCGAGAATTGGGGGAATCGGTGGCTACACCTTC
v_gene: TRBV12-3/TRBV12-4; abundance: few; j_gene: TRBJ2-3; len: 17; d_gene: TRBD2; CDR3aa: CASTSSGGHSSTDTQYF; CDR3nt: TGTGCCAGCACCTCTAGCGGGGGGCACTCTAGCACAGATACGCAGTATTTT
v_gene: TRBV10-3; abundance: .; j_gene: TRBJ2-7; len: 12; d_gene: .; CDR3aa: CAISEPGAKQYF; CDR3nt: TGTGCCATCAGTGAGCCGGGGGCGAAGCAGTACTTC
v_gene: TRBV24-1; abundance: .; j_gene: TRBJ2-2; len: 14; d_gene: .; CDR3aa: CATSDYTNTGELFF; CDR3nt: TGTGCCACCAGTGACTATACGAACACCGGGGAGCTGTTTTTT
v_gene: TRBV29-1; abundance: many; j_gene: TRBJ2-7; len: 12; d_gene: .; CDR3aa: CSVNDNSYEQYF; CDR3nt: TGCAGCGTTAACGACAACTCCTACGAGCAGTACTTC
v_gene: TRBV28; abundance: .; j_gene: TRBJ1-5; len: 16; d_gene: .; CDR3aa: CASSLLGGTSNQPQHF; CDR3nt: TGTGCCAGCAGTTTATTAGGAGGCACTAGCAATCAGCCCCAGCATTTT
v_gene: TRBV24-1; abundance: .; j_gene: TRBJ2-5; len: 12; d_gene: .; CDR3aa: CATSDPQETQYF; CDR3nt: TGTGCCACCAGTGACCCTCAAGAGACCCAGTACTTC
v_gene: TRBV7-3; abundance: .; j_gene: TRBJ2-6; len: 17; d_gene: TRBD1; CDR3aa: CASSPGKGAIRANVLTF; CDR3nt: TGTGCCAGCAGCCCCGGAAAGGGGGCTATAAGGGCCAACGTCCTGACTTTC
v_gene: TRBV12-3/TRBV12-4; abundance: .; j_gene: TRBJ1-5; len: 14; d_gene: .; CDR3aa: CASSRPGSIQPQHF; CDR3nt: TGTGCCAGCAGCCGTCCTGGTTCCATTCAGCCCCAGCATTTT
v_gene: TRBV7-6; abundance: many; j_gene: TRBJ2-5; len: 14; d_gene: TRBD2; CDR3aa: CASSLRDYQETQYF; CDR3nt: TGTGCCAGCAGCTTACGGGACTATCAAGAGACCCAGTACTTC
v_gene: TRBV6-5; abundance: many; j_gene: TRBJ2-2; len: 14; d_gene: .; CDR3aa: CASSYGLNTGELFF; CDR3nt: TGTGCCAGCAGTTACGGCCTCAACACCGGGGAGCTGTTTTTT
v_gene: TRBV6-2/TRBV6-3; abundance: .; j_gene: TRBJ2-7; len: 14; d_gene: TRBD1; CDR3aa: CASSTGTGIYEQYF; CDR3nt: TGTGCCAGCAGTACCGGGACAGGGATTTACGAGCAGTACTTC
v_gene: TRBV24-1; abundance: few; j_gene: TRBJ1-2; len: 12; d_gene: .; CDR3aa: CATSPPSGGYTF; CDR3nt: TGTGCCACCAGCCCCCCGTCTGGGGGCTACACCTTC
v_gene: TRBV20-1; abundance: .; j_gene: TRBJ2-7; len: 15; d_gene: TRBD1; CDR3aa: CSAIRTGKLTYEQYF; CDR3nt: TGCAGTGCTATAAGGACAGGGAAACTCACCTACGAGCAGTACTTC
v_gene: TRBV18; abundance: .; j_gene: TRBJ2-5; len: 16; d_gene: .; CDR3aa: CASSSPAAVVQETQYF; CDR3nt: TGTGCCAGCTCATCCCCGGCAGCGGTTGTCCAAGAGACCCAGTACTTC